This passage covers 10 T cell receptor beta chains from one sample sequenced in a study of T cell repertoires in ileal Crohn's disease (dated by TCRdb to about 2019). The library was generated by the immunoSEQ multiplex PCR assay. The source is immuneACCESS, and TCRdb retained only in-frame sequences with V and J called. Part of the clones is not carried over; for the studies checked, unresolved V genes explain less than half of this, and the remainder is unexplained. The sample records tens of thousands of clones, roughly 81% of which are singletons. The ten largest clones add up to about 6% of the sample. Sequenced: ileal tissue. Every receptor here comes from an adult with Crohn's disease.

The chain is built from TRBV10-3 and TRBJ2-3, with 9 bases that match TRBD2. The CDR3 has 16 residues. Trimming removed 4 bases from V and 0 bases from J; junction bases left unmatched: 5. Germline assignment: CDR1 ENHRY and CDR2 SYGVKD. The DNA of the CDR3 is TGTGCCATCAGTGGTTCGGGACTAGCTAGCACAGATACGCAGTATTTT. It specifies CAISGSGLASTDTQYF.

This chain joins TRBV5-4 and TRBJ2-6; D may be TRBD1 (5 bases). CDR1 and CDR2 (germline): SGHNT, YYREEE (reference sequence). This CDR3 contains 14 residues. Trimming removed 4 bases at V and 2 bases at J, with 7 bases between. The CDR3 loop is CASSQGTGANVLTF. CDR3 sequence (DNA): TGTGCCAGCAGCCAGGGAACTGGGGCCAACGTCCTGACTTTC.

This sequence joins TRBV6-1 and TRBJ2-6; 8 nucleotides line up with TRBD1. The V and J ends lost 7 bases and 5 bases, in that order; junction bases with no gene match: 7. Germline values: CDR1 MNHNS, CDR2 SASEGT. The CDR3 contains 15 residues. The CDR3 region is CASIRTGRWANVLTF. The CDR3 nucleotides are TGTGCCAGCATTCGGACAGGGCGATGGGCCAACGTCCTGACTTTC.

The V gene is TRBV19, the J gene TRBJ2-2, with D possibly TRBD1 on 5 matching bases. V was cut by 4 bases and J by 7 bases, with 10 bases left in between. Germline CDR1 reads LNHDA; CDR2 reads SQIVND (reference sequence). The CDR3 sequence is 13 residues long. Here the CDR3 reads CASSNQGLGELFF. CDR3 nucleotides: TGTGCCAGTAGTAATCAGGGCCTCGGGGAGCTGTTTTTT.

The J gene is TRBJ1-1, the V gene TRBV9; TRBD1 matches at 7 bases. V dropped 3 bases and J dropped 0; count of bases not matched to a gene: 8. Germline V gene data show CDR1 as SGDLS and CDR2 as YYNGEE. CDR3 length: 16 residues. CDR3 amino acids: CASSERQGTMNTEAFF. The CDR3 region has the DNA TGTGCCAGCAGCGAAAGACAGGGCACCATGAACACTGAAGCTTTCTTT. Variable domain in full (rest from reference TRBV9 and TRBJ1-1): DSGVTQTPKHLITATGQRVTLRCSPRSGDLSVYWYQQSLDQGLQFLIQYYNGEERAKGNILERFSAQQFPDLHSELNLSSLELGDSALYFCASSERQGTMNTEAFFGQGTRLTVV.

There are a few counts of this clone. The rearrangement uses TRBV7-9 and TRBJ2-3; 9 bases are shared with TRBD1. Trimming removed 6 bases from V and 3 bases from J; junction bases left unmatched: 7. CDR1 is SEHNR, CDR2 FQNEAQ, per germline (reference sequence). CDR3 length: 15 residues. CDR3 region: CASRARDRVTDTQYF. CDR3 nucleotide sequence: TGTGCCAGCAGGGCCCGGGACAGGGTTACAGATACGCAGTATTTT.

The CDR3 DNA is TGCGCCAGTGGGCGGGTAGGGTTTAGCAATCAGCCCCAGCATTTT. The encoded protein is CASGRVGFSNQPQHF. V gene TRBV10-2 combines with J gene TRBJ1-5, with no clear D. The CDR3 covers 15 residues. Germline V gene lookup returns CDR1 WSHSY and CDR2 SAAADI. V lost 9 bases and J 0 bases, leaving 15 bases between the germline ends.

This clone appeared a few times. The gene calls are TRBV14 and TRBJ1-1, with 10 bases that match TRBD1. This CDR3 is built from 16 residues. With 3 bases clipped from V and 5 bases from J, the junction kept 9 bases outside the gene matches. Germline assignment: CDR1 SGHDN and CDR2 FVKESK. CDR3 residues: CASSHRGQGPGTEAFF. In DNA form, the CDR3 reads TGTGCCAGCAGCCATAGGGGACAGGGGCCGGGGACTGAAGCTTTCTTT.

The chain combines TRBV5-8 with TRBJ1-1; 9 positions match TRBD1. After removal of 3 bases from V and 8 bases from J, the junction contained 8 bases not matched to a gene. Looked up from germline, CDR1 is SGHTS and CDR2 is YDEGEE. The CDR3 sequence is 14 residues long. CDR3 sequence (DNA): TGTGCCAGCAGCTCCGGGACAGGGACCTCGGAAGCTTTCTTT. Translation: CASSSGTGTSEAFF. Combining the CDR3 with reference TRBV5-8 and TRBJ1-1 gives the whole variable domain EAGVTQSPTHLIKTRGQQATLRCSPISGHTSVYWYQQALGLGLQFLLWYDEGEERNRGNFPPRFSGRQFPNYSSELNVNALELEDSALYLCASSSGTGTSEAFFGQGTRLTVV.

This sequence joins TRBV10-3 and TRBJ1-2, with TRBD1 identical over 10 bases. The ends lost 1 base at V and 8 bases at J; junction bases unmatched: 7. Germline-derived CDR1 and CDR2 are ENHRY and SYGVKD. The CDR3 is 15 amino acids. CDR3 nucleotide sequence: TGTGCCATCAGTGAGTTAGGGACAGGGGTCCCGGGCTACACCTTC. This gives the protein CAISELGTGVPGYTF.